This T cell receptor (beta chain) was captured in a study of shared clonotypes between healthy human individuals. In the naive CD8 group, cells lacked CD45RO and were positively selected for CCR7, so terminally differentiated effector memory CD45RA+ cells were left out. This clone was recorded once. As originally analysed: Filtering was not the same, since immunoSEQ gave junction-only sequences without quality scores. Produced via immunoSEQ multiplex PCR; TCRdb's table is partial and in-frame only. That table supplies the V and J calls and clone size; D and trimming were determined from the DNA. The data show approximately 840,000 clones, 95% to 97% seen once. This TCR was sampled from a man younger than 40 in good health. Material: naive CD8+ T cells sorted from blood.

The CDR3 reads CASSAWGLAGGTFLPEQFF. The CDR3 DNA reads TGTGCCAGCAGTGCGTGGGGACTAGCGGGAGGGACTTTTCTCCCTGAGCAGTTCTTC. The V and J genes are TRBV18 and TRBJ2-1; 16 bases fit TRBD2. This CDR3 is 19 amino acids long. V lost 8 bases, J lost 9 bases, and 19 bases stayed unmatched. Germline V gene sequence: CDR1 KGHSH, CDR2 LQKENI.